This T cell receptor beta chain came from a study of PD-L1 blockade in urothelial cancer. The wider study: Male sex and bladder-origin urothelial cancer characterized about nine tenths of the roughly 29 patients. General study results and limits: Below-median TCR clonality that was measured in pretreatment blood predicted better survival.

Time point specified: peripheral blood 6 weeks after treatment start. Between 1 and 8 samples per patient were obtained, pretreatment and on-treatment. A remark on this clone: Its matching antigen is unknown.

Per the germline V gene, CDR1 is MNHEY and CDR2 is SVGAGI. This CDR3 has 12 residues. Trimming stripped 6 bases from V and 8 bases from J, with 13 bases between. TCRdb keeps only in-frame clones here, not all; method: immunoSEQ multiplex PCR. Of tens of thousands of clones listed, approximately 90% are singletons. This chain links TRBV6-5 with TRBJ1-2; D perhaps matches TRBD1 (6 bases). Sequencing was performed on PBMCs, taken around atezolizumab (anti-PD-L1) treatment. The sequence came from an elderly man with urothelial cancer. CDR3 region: CASSPRGGGYTF. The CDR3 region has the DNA TGTGCCAGCAGCCCCCGGGGGGGCGGCTACACCTTC.